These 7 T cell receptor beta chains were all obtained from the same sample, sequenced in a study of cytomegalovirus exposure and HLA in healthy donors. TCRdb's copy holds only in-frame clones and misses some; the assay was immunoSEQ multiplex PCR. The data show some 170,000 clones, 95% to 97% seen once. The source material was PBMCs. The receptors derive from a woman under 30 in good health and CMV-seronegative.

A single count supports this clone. In DNA form, the CDR3 reads TGCGCCAGCAGCCCGGGACAGGGGGCTCGCGAGCAGTACTTC. Its protein is CASSPGQGAREQYF. The V call is TRBV5-1, the J call TRBJ2-7, with 12 bases matching TRBD1. CDR3 length: 14 amino acids. After removal of 4 bases from V and 6 bases from J, the junction contained 5 bases not matched to a gene. Germline CDR1 SGHRS, CDR2 YFSETQ.

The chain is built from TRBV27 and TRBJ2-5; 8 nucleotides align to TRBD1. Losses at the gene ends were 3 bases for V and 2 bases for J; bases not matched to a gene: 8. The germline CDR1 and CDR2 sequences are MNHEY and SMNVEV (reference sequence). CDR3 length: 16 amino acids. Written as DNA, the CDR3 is TGTGCCAGCAGTTTGTCAGGGGGCGTTTATCAAGAGACCCAGTACTTC. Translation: CASSLSGGVYQETQYF.

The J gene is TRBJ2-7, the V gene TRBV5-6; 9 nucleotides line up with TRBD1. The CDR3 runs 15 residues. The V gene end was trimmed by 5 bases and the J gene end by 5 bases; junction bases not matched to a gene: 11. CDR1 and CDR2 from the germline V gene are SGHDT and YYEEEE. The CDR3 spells CASRSVGTGRNEQYF. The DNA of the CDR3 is TGTGCCAGCAGGTCAGTCGGGACAGGGCGCAACGAGCAGTACTTC. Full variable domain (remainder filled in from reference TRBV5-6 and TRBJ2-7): DAGVTQSPTHLIKTRGQQVTLRCSPKSGHDTVSWYQQALGQGPQFIFQYYEEEERQRGNFPDRFSGHQFPNYSSELNVNALLLGDSALYLCASRSVGTGRNEQYFGPGTRLTVT.

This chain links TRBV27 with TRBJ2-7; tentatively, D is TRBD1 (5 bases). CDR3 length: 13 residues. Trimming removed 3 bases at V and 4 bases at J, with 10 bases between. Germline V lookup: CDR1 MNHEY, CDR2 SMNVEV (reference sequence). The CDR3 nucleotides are TGTGCCAGCAGTTTTTCAGGGTTGTACGAGCAGTACTTC. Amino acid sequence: CASSFSGLYEQYF.

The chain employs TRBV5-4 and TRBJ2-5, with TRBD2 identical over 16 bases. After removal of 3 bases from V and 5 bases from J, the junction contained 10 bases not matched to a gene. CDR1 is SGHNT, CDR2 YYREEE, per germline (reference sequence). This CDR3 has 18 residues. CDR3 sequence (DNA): TGTGCCAGCAGCTCGGGACTAGCGGGGGGGGATGCAACTGAGACCCAGTACTTC. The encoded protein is CASSSGLAGGDATETQYF.

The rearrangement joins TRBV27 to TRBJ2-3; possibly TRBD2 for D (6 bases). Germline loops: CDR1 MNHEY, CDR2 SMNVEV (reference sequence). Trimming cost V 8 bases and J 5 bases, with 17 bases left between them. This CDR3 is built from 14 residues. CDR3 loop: CASRAQPGGDTQYF. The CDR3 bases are TGTGCCAGCCGTGCACAGCCCGGGGGAGATACGCAGTATTTT.

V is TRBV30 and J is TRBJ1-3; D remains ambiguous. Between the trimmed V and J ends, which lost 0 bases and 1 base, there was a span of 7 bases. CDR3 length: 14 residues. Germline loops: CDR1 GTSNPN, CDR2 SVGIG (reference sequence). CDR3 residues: CAWSVQVSGNTIYF. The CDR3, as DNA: TGTGCCTGGAGTGTACAAGTTTCTGGAAACACCATATATTTT.